What follows are 6 T cell receptor beta chains derived from one specimen sequenced in a study of monozygotic twins with inflammatory bowel disease. Reprocessing the 5' RACE reads, TCRdb reports a single entry for every CDR3 protein and omits DNA. The table gives 80,000 or so distinct CDR3 sequences; the top ten clones make up about 7.4% of it. Sequences were obtained from blood. These receptors came from a human donor with ulcerative colitis or Crohn's disease, or a healthy co-twin of an affected twin (not recorded which).

The rearrangement uses TRBV29-1 and TRBJ1-2; TCRdb's D call of TRBD1 is untestable without DNA. CDR3 size: 12 residues. Per germline, CDR1 SQVTM and CDR2 ANQGSEA. CDR3 amino acids: CSGGQAAYGYTF.

This rearrangement joins TRBV18 to TRBJ2-1; absent DNA, TCRdb's TRBD1 call cannot be checked. CDR3 length equals 16 residues. CDR1 and CDR2 from the germline V gene are KGHSH and LQKENI. The CDR3 loop is CASSPPQGAFYNEQFF.

V gene TRBV12-5 combines with J gene TRBJ2-2; TCRdb indicates TRBD1, and absent DNA this call remains unverified. Germline V lookup: CDR1 LGHNT, CDR2 FRNRAP. This CDR3 is built from 16 residues. The CDR3 protein is CASGTRDPRNTGELFF.

The V and J genes are TRBV12-3 or TRBV12-4 and TRBJ1-4. This CDR3 is 15 amino acids long. The CDR3 reads CASSRGRATNEKLFF.

The CDR3 sequence is CASSLGALGADTQYF. V is TRBV7-9 and J is TRBJ2-3; the TRBD2 assignment by TCRdb is unverifiable without DNA. This CDR3 comprises 15 residues. Germline-derived CDR1 and CDR2 are SEHNR and FQNEAQ (reference sequence).

The chain combines TRBV5-5 with TRBJ1-5; TCRdb's assignment of TRBD1 cannot be checked, as there is no DNA. Germline loops: CDR1 SGHKS, CDR2 YYEKEE (reference sequence). The CDR3 is made up of 18 amino acids. CDR3 sequence: CASNNEGQGASSNQPQHF.